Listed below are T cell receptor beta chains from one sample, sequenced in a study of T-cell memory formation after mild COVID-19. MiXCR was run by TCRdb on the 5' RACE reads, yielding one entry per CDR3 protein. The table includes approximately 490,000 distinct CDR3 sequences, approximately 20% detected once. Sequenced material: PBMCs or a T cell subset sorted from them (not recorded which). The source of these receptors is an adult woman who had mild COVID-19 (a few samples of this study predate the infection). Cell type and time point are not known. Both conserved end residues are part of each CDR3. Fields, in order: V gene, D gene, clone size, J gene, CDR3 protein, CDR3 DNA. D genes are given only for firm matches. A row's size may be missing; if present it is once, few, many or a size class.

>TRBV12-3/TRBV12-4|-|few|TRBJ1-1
CASLRGMAEAFF
TGTGCCAGCCTTCGGGGGATGGCTGAAGCTTTCTTT
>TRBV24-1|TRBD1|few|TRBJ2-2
CATSDPADRGSINTGELFF
TGTGCCACCAGTGATCCCGCCGACAGGGGAAGTATTAACACCGGGGAGCTGTTTTTT
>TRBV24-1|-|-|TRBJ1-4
CATSLGGPDEKLFF
TGTGCCACCAGTTTGGGGGGTCCCGATGAAAAACTGTTTTTT
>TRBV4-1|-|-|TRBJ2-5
CASSRSGAETQYF
TGCGCCAGCAGTCGTTCAGGGGCCGAGACCCAGTACTTC
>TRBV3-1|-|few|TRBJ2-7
CASSHRVDEQYF
TGTGCCAGCAGCCACAGGGTCGACGAGCAGTACTTC
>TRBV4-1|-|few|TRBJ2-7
CASSQEETGYEQYF
TGCGCCAGCAGCCAAGAGGAGACAGGCTACGAGCAGTACTTC
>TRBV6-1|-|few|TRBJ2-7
CASSEWAAVLTSYEQYF
TGTGCCAGCAGTGAATGGGCCGCGGTCCTAACCTCCTACGAGCAGTACTTC
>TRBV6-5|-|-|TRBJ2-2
CASRRNTGELFF
TGTGCCAGCAGGAGAAACACCGGGGAGCTGTTTTTT
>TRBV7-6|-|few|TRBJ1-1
CASSLQGVAEAFF
TGTGCCAGCAGCTTACAGGGAGTGGCTGAAGCTTTCTTT
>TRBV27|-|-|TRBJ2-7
CASSLYPGDEQYF
TGTGCCAGCAGTTTATACCCAGGAGACGAGCAGTACTTC
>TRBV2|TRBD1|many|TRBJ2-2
CASRPTGGANTGELFF
TGTGCCAGCAGACCCACAGGGGGCGCGAACACCGGGGAGCTGTTTTTT
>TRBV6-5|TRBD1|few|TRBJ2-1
CASSRQGAYNEQFF
TGTGCCAGCAGTCGACAGGGAGCCTACAATGAGCAGTTCTTC
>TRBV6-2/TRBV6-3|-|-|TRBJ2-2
CASIDIAGELFF
TGTGCCAGCATTGATATCGCCGGGGAGCTGTTTTTT
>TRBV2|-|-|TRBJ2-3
CASSDPGNDTDTQYF
TGTGCCAGCAGTGACCCAGGGAATGACACAGATACGCAGTATTTT
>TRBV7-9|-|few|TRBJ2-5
CASSRRQSQETQYF
TGTGCCAGCAGCCGGAGACAGTCTCAAGAGACCCAGTACTTC
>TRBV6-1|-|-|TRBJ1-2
CASSEAGPSYGYTF
TGTGCCAGCAGTGAAGCAGGGCCCAGCTATGGCTACACCTTC
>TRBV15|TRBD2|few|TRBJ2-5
CATRPAGQKGETQYF
TGTGCCACCAGGCCAGCGGGGCAGAAGGGGGAGACCCAGTACTTC
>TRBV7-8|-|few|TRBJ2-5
CASSDDHRGTSTRETQYF
TGTGCCAGCAGCGACGACCACCGGGGAACTTCTACACGGGAGACCCAGTACTTC
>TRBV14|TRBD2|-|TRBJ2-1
CASSPMALAGNEQFF
TGTGCCAGCAGCCCTATGGCACTAGCGGGAAATGAGCAGTTCTTC
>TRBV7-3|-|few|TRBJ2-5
CASSPGGRGWETQYF
TGTGCCAGCAGCCCAGGTGGCAGGGGTTGGGAGACCCAGTACTTC
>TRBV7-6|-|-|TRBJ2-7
CASSPGGLSYEQYF
TGTGCCAGCAGCCCAGGAGGACTGAGCTACGAGCAGTACTTC
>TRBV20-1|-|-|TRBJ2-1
CSAPESYNEQFF
TGCAGTGCTCCCGAGTCCTACAATGAGCAGTTCTTC
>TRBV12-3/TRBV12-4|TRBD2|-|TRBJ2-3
CAIQTSGGTAFDTQYF
TGTGCCATCCAGACTAGCGGGGGGACAGCATTTGATACGCAGTATTTT
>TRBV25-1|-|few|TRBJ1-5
CASSEYGGNQPQHF
TGTGCCAGCAGTGAATATGGGGGAAATCAGCCCCAGCATTTT
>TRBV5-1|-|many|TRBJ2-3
CASSPRGLYTDTQYF
TGCGCCAGCAGCCCCCGGGGACTTTACACAGATACGCAGTATTTT